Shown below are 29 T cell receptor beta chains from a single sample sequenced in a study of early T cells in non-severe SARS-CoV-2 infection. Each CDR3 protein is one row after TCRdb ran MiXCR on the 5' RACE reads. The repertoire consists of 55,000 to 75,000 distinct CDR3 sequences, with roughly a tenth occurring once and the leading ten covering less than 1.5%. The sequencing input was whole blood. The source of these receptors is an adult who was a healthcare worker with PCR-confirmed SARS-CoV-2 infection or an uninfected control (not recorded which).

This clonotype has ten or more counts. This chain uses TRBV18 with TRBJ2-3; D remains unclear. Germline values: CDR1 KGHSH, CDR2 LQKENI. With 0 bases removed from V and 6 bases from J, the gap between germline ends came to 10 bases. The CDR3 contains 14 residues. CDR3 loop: CASSPPAPGDTQYF. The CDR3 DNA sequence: TGTGCCAGCTCACCACCGGCACCGGGCGATACGCAGTATTTT. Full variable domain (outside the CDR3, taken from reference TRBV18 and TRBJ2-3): NAGVMQNPRHLVRRRGQEARLRCSPMKGHSHVYWYRQLPEEGLKFMVYLQKENIIDESGMPKERFSAEFPKEGPSILRIQQVVRGDSAAYFCASSPPAPGDTQYFGPGTRLTVL.

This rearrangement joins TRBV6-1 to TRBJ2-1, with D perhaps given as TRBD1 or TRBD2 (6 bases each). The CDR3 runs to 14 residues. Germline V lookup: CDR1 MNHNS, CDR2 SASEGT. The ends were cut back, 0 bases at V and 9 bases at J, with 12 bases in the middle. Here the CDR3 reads CASSEAGGQGEQFF. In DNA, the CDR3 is TGTGCCAGCAGTGAAGCAGGGGGGCAGGGTGAGCAGTTCTTC.

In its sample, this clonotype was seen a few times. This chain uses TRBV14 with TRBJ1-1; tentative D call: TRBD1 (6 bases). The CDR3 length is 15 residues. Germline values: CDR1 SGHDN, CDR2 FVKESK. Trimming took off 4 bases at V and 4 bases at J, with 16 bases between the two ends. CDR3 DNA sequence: TGTGCCAGCAGCCGAGGAGCGGGGGGCGGCACTGAAGCTTTCTTT. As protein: CASSRGAGGGTEAFF.

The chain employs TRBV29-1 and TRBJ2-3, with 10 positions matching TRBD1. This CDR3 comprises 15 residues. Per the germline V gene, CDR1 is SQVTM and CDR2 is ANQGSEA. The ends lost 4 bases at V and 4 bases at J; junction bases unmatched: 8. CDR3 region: CSVVLETGGSDTQYF. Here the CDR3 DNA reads TGCAGCGTTGTATTGGAGACAGGGGGCTCAGATACGCAGTATTTT.

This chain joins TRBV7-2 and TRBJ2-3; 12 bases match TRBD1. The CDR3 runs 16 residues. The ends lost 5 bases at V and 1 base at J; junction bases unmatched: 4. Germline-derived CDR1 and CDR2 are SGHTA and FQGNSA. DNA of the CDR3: TGTGCCAGCAGCCGGGACAGGGGGCACCGCACAGATACGCAGTATTTT. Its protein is CASSRDRGHRTDTQYF.

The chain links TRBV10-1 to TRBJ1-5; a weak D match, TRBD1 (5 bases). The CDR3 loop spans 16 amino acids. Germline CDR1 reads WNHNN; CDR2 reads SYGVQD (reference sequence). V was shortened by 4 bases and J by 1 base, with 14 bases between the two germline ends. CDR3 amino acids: CASSVGTTNSNQPQHF. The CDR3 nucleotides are TGCGCCAGCAGTGTCGGGACGACGAACAGCAATCAGCCCCAGCATTTT.

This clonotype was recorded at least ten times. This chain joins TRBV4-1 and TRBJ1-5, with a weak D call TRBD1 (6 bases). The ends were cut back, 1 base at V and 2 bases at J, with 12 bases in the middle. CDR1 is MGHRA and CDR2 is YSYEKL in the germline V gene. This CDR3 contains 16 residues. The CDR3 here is CASSQGYREGNQPQHF. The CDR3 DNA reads TGCGCCAGCAGCCAAGGATACAGGGAGGGCAATCAGCCCCAGCATTTT.

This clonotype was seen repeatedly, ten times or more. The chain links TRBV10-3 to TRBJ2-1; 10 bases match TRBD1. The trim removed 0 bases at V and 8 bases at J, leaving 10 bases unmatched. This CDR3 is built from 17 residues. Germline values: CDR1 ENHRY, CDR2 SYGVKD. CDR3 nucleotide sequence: TGTGCCATCAGTGAGTCCCCAGGGGGACAGGGGACCTATGAGCAGTTCTTC. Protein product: CAISESPGGQGTYEQFF.

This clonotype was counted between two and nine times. The CDR3, as DNA: TGTGCCAGCAGAACGAACACTGAAGCTTTCTTT. Protein product: CASRTNTEAFF. V is TRBV2 and J is TRBJ1-1; D is unresolved. This CDR3 has 11 residues. Germline CDR1 reads SNHLY; CDR2 reads FYNNEI. V shed 6 bases and J shed 1 base, with 3 bases lying between them.

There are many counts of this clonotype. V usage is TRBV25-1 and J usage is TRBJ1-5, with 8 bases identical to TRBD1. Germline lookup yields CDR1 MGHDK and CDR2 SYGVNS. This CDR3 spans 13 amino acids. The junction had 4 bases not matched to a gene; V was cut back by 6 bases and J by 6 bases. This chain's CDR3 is CASRGQGGQPQHF. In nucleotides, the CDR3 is TGTGCCAGCAGAGGACAGGGCGGTCAGCCCCAGCATTTT.

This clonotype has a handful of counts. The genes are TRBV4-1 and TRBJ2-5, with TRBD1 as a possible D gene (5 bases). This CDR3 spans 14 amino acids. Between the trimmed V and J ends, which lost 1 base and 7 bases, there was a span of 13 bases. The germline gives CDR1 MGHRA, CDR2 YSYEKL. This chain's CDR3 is CASSQVQLQGTQYF. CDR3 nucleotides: TGCGCCAGCAGCCAAGTACAGCTCCAGGGGACCCAGTACTTC.

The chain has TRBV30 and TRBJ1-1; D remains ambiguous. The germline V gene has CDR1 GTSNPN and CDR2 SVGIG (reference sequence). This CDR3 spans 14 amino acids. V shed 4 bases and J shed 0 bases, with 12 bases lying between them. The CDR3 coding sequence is TGTGCCTGGAAACTCCCGAACATGAACACTGAAGCTTTCTTT. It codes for CAWKLPNMNTEAFF.

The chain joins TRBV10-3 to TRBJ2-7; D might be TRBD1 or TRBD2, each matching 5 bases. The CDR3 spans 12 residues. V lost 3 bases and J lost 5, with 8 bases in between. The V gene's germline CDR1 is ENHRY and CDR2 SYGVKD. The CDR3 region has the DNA TGTGCCATCAGTGATTGGGGGAACGAGCAGTACGTC. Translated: CAISDWGNEQYV.

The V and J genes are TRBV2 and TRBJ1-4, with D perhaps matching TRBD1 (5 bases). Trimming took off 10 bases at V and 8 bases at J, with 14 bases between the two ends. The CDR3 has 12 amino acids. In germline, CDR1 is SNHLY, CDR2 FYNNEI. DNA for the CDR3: TGTGCCAACAAGCCCGGGGCCGAAAAACTGTTTTTT. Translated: CANKPGAEKLFF.

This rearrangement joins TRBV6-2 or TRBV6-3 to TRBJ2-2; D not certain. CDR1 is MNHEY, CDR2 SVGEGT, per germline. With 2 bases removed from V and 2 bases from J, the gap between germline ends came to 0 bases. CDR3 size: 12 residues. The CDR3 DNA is TGTGCCAGCAGTTACAACACCGGGGAGCTGTTTTTT. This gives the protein CASSYNTGELFF.

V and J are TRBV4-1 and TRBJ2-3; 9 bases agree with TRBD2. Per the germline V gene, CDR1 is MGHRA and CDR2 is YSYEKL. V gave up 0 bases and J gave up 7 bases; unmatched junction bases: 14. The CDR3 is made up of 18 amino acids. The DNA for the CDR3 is TGCGCCAGCAGCCAAGATGTGCGGGGGGGCCAGTCAAGGAATACGCAGTATTTT. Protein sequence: CASSQDVRGGQSRNTQYF.

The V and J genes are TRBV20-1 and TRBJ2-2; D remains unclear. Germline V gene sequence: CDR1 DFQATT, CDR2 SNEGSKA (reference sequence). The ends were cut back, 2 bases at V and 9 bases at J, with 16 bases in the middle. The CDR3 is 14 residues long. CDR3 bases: TGCAGTGCTAGAAAGACCTTCTTGGGCTGGGAGCTGTTTTTT. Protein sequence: CSARKTFLGWELFF.

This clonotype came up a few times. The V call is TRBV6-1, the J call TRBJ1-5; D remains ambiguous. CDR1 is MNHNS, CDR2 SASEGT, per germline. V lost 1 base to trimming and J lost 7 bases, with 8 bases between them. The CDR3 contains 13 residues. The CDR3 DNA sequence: TGTGCCAGCAGTGAAGTGACAAACCAGCCCCAGCATTTT. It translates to CASSEVTNQPQHF.

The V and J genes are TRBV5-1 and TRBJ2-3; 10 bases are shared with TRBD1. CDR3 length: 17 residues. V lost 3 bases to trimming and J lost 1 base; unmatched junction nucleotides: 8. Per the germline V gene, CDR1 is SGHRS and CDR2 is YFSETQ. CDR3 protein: CASSSGQGTYGTDTQYF. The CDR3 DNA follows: TGCGCCAGCAGCTCGGGACAGGGGACCTATGGCACAGATACGCAGTATTTT. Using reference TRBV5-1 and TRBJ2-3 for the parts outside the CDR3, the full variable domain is KAGVTQTPRYLIKTRGQQVTLSCSPISGHRSVSWYQQTPGQGLQFLFEYFSETQRNKGNFPGRFSGRQFSNSRSEMNVSTLELGDSALYLCASSSGQGTYGTDTQYFGPGTRLTVL.

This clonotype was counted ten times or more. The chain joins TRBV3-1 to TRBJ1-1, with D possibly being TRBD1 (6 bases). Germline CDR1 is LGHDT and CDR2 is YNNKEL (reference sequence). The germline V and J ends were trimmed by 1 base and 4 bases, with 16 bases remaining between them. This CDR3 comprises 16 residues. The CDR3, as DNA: TGTGCCAGCAGCCAAGCAGGCTCACGCAGGGGCACTGAAGCTTTCTTT. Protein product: CASSQAGSRRGTEAFF.

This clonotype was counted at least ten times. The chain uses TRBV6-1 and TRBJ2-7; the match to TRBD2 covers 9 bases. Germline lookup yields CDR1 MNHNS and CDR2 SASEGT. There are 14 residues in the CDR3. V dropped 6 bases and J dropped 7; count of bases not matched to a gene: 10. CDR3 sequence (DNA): TGTGCCAGCAGGACTCAGACTAGCGGACGGGAGCAGTACGTC. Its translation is CASRTQTSGREQYV.

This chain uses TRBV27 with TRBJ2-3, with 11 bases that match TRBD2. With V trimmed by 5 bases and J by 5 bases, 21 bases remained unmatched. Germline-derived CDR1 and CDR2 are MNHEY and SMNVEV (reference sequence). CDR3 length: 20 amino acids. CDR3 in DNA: TGTGCCAGCAGTCCTCATTGGTCAACTAGCGGGGGCCCTCAATTAGATACGCAGTATTTT. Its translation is CASSPHWSTSGGPQLDTQYF.

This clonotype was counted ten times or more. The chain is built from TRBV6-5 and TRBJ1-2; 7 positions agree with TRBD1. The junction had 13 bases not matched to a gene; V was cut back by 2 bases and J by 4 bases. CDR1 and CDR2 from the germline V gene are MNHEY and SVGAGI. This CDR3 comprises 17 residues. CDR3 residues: CASSYGDGTGAVYGYTF. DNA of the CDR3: TGTGCCAGCAGTTACGGGGACGGTACAGGGGCGGTCTATGGCTACACCTTC.

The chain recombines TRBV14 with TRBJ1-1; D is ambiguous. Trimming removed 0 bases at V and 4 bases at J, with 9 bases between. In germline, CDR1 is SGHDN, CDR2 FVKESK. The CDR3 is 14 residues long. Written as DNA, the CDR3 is TGTGCCAGCAGCCAAGAATTACCGAGCACTGAAGCTTTCTTT. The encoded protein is CASSQELPSTEAFF. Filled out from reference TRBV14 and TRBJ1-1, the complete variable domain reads EAGVTQFPSHSVIEKGQTVTLRCDPISGHDNLYWYRRVMGKEIKFLLHFVKESKQDESGMPNNRFLAERTGGTYSTLKVQPAELEDSGVYFCASSQELPSTEAFFGQGTRLTVV.

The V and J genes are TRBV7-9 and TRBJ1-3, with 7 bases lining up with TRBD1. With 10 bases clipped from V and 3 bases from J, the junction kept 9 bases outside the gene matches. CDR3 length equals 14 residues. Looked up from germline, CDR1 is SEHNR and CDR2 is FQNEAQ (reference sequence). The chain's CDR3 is CATNRDRSGNTIYF. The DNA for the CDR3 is TGTGCCACTAACCGGGACAGAAGTGGAAACACCATATATTTT.

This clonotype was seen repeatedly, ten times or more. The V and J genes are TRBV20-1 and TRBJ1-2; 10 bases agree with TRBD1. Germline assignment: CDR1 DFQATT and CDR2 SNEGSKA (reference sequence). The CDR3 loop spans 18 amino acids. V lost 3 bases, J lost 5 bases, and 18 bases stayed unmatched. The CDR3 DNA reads TGCAGTGCTAGTCCGGCGCCCGGACAGGGGGGAAAGTGGTATGGCTACACCTTC. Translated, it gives CSASPAPGQGGKWYGYTF.

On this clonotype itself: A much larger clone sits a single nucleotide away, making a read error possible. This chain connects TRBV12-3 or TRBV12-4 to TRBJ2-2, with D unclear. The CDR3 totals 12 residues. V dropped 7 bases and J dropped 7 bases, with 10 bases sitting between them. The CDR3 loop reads CASIRNIGELFF. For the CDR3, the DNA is TGTGCCAGCATACGGAATATCGGGGAGCTGTTTTTT.

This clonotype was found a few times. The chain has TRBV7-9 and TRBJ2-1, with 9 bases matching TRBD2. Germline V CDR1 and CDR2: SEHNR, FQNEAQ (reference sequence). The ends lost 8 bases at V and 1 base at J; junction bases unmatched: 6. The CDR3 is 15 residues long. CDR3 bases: TGTGCCAGCTACCTCAGCGGGGGGTCCTACAATGAGCAGTTCTTC. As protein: CASYLSGGSYNEQFF. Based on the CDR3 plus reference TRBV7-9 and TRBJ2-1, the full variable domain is DTGVSQNPRHKITKRGQNVTFRCDPISEHNRLYWYRQTLGQGPEFLTYFQNEAQLEKSRLLSDRFSAERPKGSFSTLEIQRTEQGDSAMYLCASYLSGGSYNEQFFGPGTRLTVL.

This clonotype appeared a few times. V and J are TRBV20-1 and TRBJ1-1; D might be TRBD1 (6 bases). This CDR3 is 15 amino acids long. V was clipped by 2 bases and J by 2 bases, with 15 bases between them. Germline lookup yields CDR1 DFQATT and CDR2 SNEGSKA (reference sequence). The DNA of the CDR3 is TGCAGTGCTAGATTGGCAGGGGCACTCAACACTGAAGCTTTCTTT. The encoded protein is CSARLAGALNTEAFF.